This T cell receptor beta chain was sequenced during a study of blood T cell repertoires in COVID-19. Study at large: Researchers got acute and convalescent COVID-19 samples from the United States, Italy and Spain. The cDNA or gDNA used as material had been derived from T cells, B-cell-depleted T cells, or PBMCs.

With V trimmed by 4 bases and J by 2 bases, 7 bases remained unmatched. The germline V gene encodes CDR1 MNHEY and CDR2 SVGEGT. The CDR3 runs to 15 residues. TCRdb keeps only in-frame clones here, not all; method: immunoSEQ multiplex PCR. The top ten hold around 30% of the sample, which has some 100,000 clones, 70% to 80% seen once. The count of this clone is one. The chain employs TRBV6-2 or TRBV6-3 and TRBJ2-7; 8 positions agree with TRBD2. This TCR came from a man between 65 and 85 years old with active or convalescent COVID-19. Material for sequencing was peripheral blood. The CDR3 region has the DNA TGTGCCAGCAGTTGGGGACTAGTGGGAACCTACGAGCAGTACTTC. Its translation is CASSWGLVGTYEQYF.